This T cell receptor beta chain was profiled in a study of CD8 T cells in ankylosing spondylitis. Notes on this clonotype: Its cognate antigen is unknown.

Study observations and caveats: There was reportedly significant enrichment of clones that were disease-linked in matched ankylosing spondylitis synovial fluid. Before this, some motif variants had been reported in reactive arthritis synovial fluid and blood.

Libraries for TCR beta were made by quantitative 5'-RACE with molecular barcodes. TCRdb reanalysed the 5' RACE reads using MiXCR and keeps one entry per CDR3 protein. This sample has some 140,000 distinct CDR3 sequences; 8% to 9% occur once, and the top ten carry roughly 7.2%. This CDR3 has 13 residues. Per the germline V gene, CDR1 is DFQATT and CDR2 is SNEGSKA (reference sequence). The chain joins TRBV20-1 to TRBJ1-2, with D tentatively TRBD1 (5 bases). The receptor's source is a male donor with ankylosing spondylitis. The sequenced sample consisted of synovial fluid, either unsorted or a sorted T cell fraction (not recorded which). The CDR3 protein is CIRGPGDGYGYTF. CDR3 bases: TGCATTCGCGGGCCCGGGGACGGCTATGGCTACACCTTC.